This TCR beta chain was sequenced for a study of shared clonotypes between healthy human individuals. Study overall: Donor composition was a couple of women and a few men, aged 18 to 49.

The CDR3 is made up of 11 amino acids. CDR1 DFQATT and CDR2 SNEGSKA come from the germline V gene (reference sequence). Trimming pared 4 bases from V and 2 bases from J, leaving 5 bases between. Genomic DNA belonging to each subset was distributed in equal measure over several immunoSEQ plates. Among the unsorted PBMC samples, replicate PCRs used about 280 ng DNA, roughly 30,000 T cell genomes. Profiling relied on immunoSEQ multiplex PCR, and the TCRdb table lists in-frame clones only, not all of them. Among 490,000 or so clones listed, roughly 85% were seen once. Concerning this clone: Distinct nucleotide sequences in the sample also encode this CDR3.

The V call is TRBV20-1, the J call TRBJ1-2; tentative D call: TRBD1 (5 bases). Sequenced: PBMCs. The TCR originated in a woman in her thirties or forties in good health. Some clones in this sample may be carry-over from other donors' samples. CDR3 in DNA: TGCAGTGCTACAGGGAACTATGGCTACACCTTC. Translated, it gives CSATGNYGYTF.